This is a list of T cell receptor beta chains from one sample in a study of beta chain features in type 1 diabetes. The method was immunoSEQ multiplex PCR; TCRdb's version includes in-frame clones alone and lacks a portion of them. The sample yields around 340,000 clones, about 19% seen once. Sequenced sample: naive CD4+ T cells from blood. These receptors came from a woman between 18 and 29 years old in good health. Each CDR3 is given with its conserved first and last residue. Each record gives: CDR3 length, V gene, J gene, D gene, clone size, CDR3 protein, CDR3 DNA. D genes are given only for firm matches. Where a row states a size, it is once, few, many or the class of an expanded clone; other rows omit it.

13,TRBV9,TRBJ2-7,TRBD2,few,CASSGSGGSEQYF,TGTGCCAGCAGCGGTAGCGGGGGTTCCGAGCAGTACTTC
16,TRBV7-2,TRBJ2-3,TRBD2,few,CASSFNKAGGRDTQYF,TGTGCCAGCAGCTTTAACAAAGCGGGGGGGCGGGATACGCAGTATTTT
15,TRBV29-1,TRBJ2-3,TRBD2,few,CSVSRTSGRTDTQYF,TGCAGCGTTTCTAGGACTAGCGGGAGAACAGATACGCAGTATTTT
13,TRBV29-1,TRBJ2-1,TRBD2,few,CSAPGLAYNEQFF,TGCAGCGCACCGGGACTAGCCTACAATGAGCAGTTCTTC
14,TRBV4-1,TRBJ2-5,-,-,CASSHPVRGETQYF,TGCGCCAGCAGCCATCCGGTCCGGGGAGAGACCCAGTACTTC
14,TRBV6-4,TRBJ2-2,-,-,CASSQEGYTGELFF,TGTGCCAGCAGCCAGGAGGGTTACACCGGGGAGCTGTTTTTT
13,TRBV6-5,TRBJ1-5,TRBD1,-,CASSSQGNQPQHF,TGTGCCAGCAGTTCACAGGGGAATCAGCCCCAGCATTTT
13,TRBV11-2,TRBJ1-2,TRBD1,few,CASSSDRNYGYTF,TGTGCCAGCAGCTCGGACAGGAACTATGGCTACACCTTC
18,TRBV7-9,TRBJ2-6,TRBD1,-,CASSGKGQGAGGANVLTF,TGTGCCAGCAGCGGAAAGGGTCAGGGGGCAGGTGGGGCCAACGTCCTGACTTTC
14,TRBV4-1,TRBJ2-5,-,few,CASSQVAGIETQYF,TGCGCCAGCAGCCAAGTGGCCGGGATTGAGACCCAGTACTTC
14,TRBV9,TRBJ2-2,-,-,CASSVVRNTGELFF,TGTGCCAGCAGCGTAGTCAGGAACACCGGGGAGCTGTTTTTT
12,TRBV14,TRBJ1-1,-,-,CASSRRESEAFF,TGTGCCAGCAGCCGAAGAGAAAGTGAAGCTTTCTTT
21,TRBV2,TRBJ2-5,TRBD2,-,CASRAPQRGGDLAANQETQYF,TGTGCCAGCAGAGCGCCTCAGCGCGGGGGTGATCTAGCGGCAAACCAAGAGACCCAGTACTTC
14,TRBV2,TRBJ2-7,TRBD1,-,CASREGQTIYEQYF,TGTGCCAGCAGAGAGGGACAGACTATCTACGAGCAGTACTTC
17,TRBV7-9,TRBJ2-1,TRBD2,-,CASSYSSGGHSYNEQFF,TGTGCCAGCAGCTACTCTAGCGGGGGGCACTCCTACAATGAGCAGTTCTTC
14,TRBV5-1,TRBJ1-1,-,-,CASSFDNLNTEAFF,TGCGCCAGCAGCTTTGATAACTTGAACACTGAAGCTTTCTTT
12,TRBV2,TRBJ2-1,TRBD2,-,CASRREGNEQFF,TGTGCCAGCAGGCGGGAGGGGAATGAGCAGTTCTTC
15,TRBV4-2,TRBJ1-1,-,-,CASSPSMLGGTEAFF,TGTGCCAGCAGCCCAAGTATGTTGGGGGGCACTGAAGCTTTCTTT
15,TRBV9,TRBJ2-3,TRBD1,-,CASSAGQGLEDTQYF,TGTGCCAGCAGCGCCGGACAGGGCCTGGAGGATACGCAGTATTTT